This record concerns one T cell receptor beta chain sequence. This entry is derived from a study of T-cell memory formation after mild COVID-19. TCRdb reprocessed the 5' RACE reads with MiXCR, giving one entry per CDR3 protein. The table has more than 250,000 distinct CDR3 sequences, under 20% seen once. The CDR3 has 13 residues. Germline CDR1 is DFQATT and CDR2 is SNEGSKA (reference sequence). Trimming pared 6 bases from V and 7 bases from J, leaving 16 bases between. This sequence originates from a man between 18 and 29 years old who had mild COVID-19 (a few samples of this study predate the infection). Cell type and time point are not known. The V and J genes are TRBV20-1 and TRBJ1-5; perhaps TRBD1 as D (6 bases). Sequenced: PBMCs or a T cell subset sorted from them (not recorded which). CDR3 region: CSASRGAGQPQHF. The CDR3 DNA sequence: TGCAGTGCGAGTCGGGGGGCAGGGCAGCCCCAGCATTTT.